Listed here is a single T cell receptor beta chain. The same CDR3 arises from other DNA sequences in this sample as well. Only in-frame clones appear in the TCRdb table, and some are missing; sequencing was by immunoSEQ multiplex PCR. Of tens of thousands of clones in the sample, about 95% were seen once. This sample is part of a study of graft-versus-host responses after intestinal transplantation. Trimming removed 5 bases from V and 2 bases from J; junction bases left unmatched: 2. This CDR3 contains 13 residues. CDR1 and CDR2 from the germline V gene are SGHAT and FQNNGV. This material consisted of PBMCs, taken 16 days after intestinal transplant. This clonotype was sampled from a human patient who received an intestinal transplant, so some T cells may come from the graft donor. V usage is TRBV11-2 and J usage is TRBJ1-2, with 7 nucleotides matching TRBD1. The CDR3 is CASSRTGNYGYTF. The CDR3 DNA is TGTGCCAGCAGCCGGACAGGAAACTATGGCTACACCTTC.